The clone carrying this TCR beta chain was seen many times. As yet, its antigen is unknown. Construction of naive CD8 libraries employed roughly 18,000 to 1,100,000 sorted cells together with 10%, 30% or 50% RNA. Naive CD8 T cells were picked out by sorting for CD8+CD4-CCR7+CD45RA+. Germline lookup yields CDR1 SGHKS and CDR2 YYEKEE (reference sequence). The CDR3 sequence is 16 residues long. V gave up 4 bases and J gave up 1 base, with 14 bases separating them. This sample was taken from a study of molecular identifiers for immune sequencing clone quantification. TCRdb reprocessed the PCR reads via MiXCR and lists one record per CDR3 protein. The table has 40,000 to 45,000 distinct CDR3 sequences, approximately 22% seen once. Findings of the study overall: More than 97% of effector molecules, versus under 1% of naive-cell molecules, belonged to clones above 20 RNA copies.

This receptor was obtained from a human donor in good health. Some libraries in this study had Jurkat cell RNA spiked in. This chain links TRBV5-5 with TRBJ1-4; no clear D gene. Sequencing was performed on naive CD8+ T cells from blood, with Jurkat cell RNA spiked in. This sample's subset: FACS-sorted CD8+CD4-CCR7+CD45RA+ naive T cells. The CDR3 DNA is TGTGCCAGCAGCCAGGACCTGGGAGGAACTAATGAAAAACTGTTTTTT. This translates into CASSQDLGGTNEKLFF. Full variable domain (rest looked up from reference TRBV5-5 and TRBJ1-4): DAGVTQSPTHLIKTRGQQVTLRCSPISGHKSVSWYQQVLGQGPQFIFQYYEKEERGRGNFPDRFSARQFPNYSSELNVNALLLGDSALYLCASSQDLGGTNEKLFFGSGTQLSVL.